Listed below are T cell receptor beta chains from one sample, sequenced in a study of beta chain features in type 1 diabetes. Here immunoSEQ multiplex PCR was the method, and the copy in TCRdb shows in-frame clones only, minus some. The sample includes approximately 200,000 clones, about 9.3% of them seen just once. The sample taken for sequencing was naive CD4+ T cells from blood. The receptors were gathered from a young woman in good health. Both conserved end residues are part of each CDR3. A D gene is named only where the DNA matches it firmly. Clone size is shown for a subset of rows, as once, few, many or a class of expanded clone.

size: few; D: TRBD2; J: TRBJ2-3; length: 14; V: TRBV7-9; CDR3: CASSTSGSPDTQYF; DNA: TGTGCCAGCAGCACCAGCGGGAGCCCAGATACGCAGTATTTT
size: few; D: TRBD2; J: TRBJ2-7; length: 13; V: TRBV29-1; CDR3: CSVVGRGSYEQYF; DNA: TGCAGCGTTGTCGGGAGGGGCTCCTACGAGCAGTACTTC
size: few; D: TRBD2; J: TRBJ2-3; length: 17; V: TRBV18; CDR3: CASSPELAGGSTDTQYF; DNA: TGTGCCAGCTCACCGGAACTAGCGGGGGGGAGCACAGATACGCAGTATTTT
size: NA; D: NA; J: TRBJ2-3; length: 13; V: TRBV30; CDR3: CAWRYPSTDTQYF; DNA: TGTGCCTGGAGGTATCCCAGCACAGATACGCAGTATTTT
size: few; D: TRBD1; J: TRBJ2-7; length: 15; V: TRBV6-5; CDR3: CASSYLPGTASTQYF; DNA: TGTGCCAGCAGTTACTTACCCGGGACAGCGAGTACGCAGTACTTC
size: few; D: TRBD2; J: TRBJ2-1; length: 16; V: TRBV7-9; CDR3: CASSLGGLAAYNEQFF; DNA: TGTGCCAGCAGCTTAGGGGGACTAGCGGCCTACAATGAGCAGTTCTTC
size: few; D: NA; J: TRBJ1-2; length: 14; V: TRBV7-9; CDR3: CASSPVSGVYGYTF; DNA: TGTGCCAGCAGCCCTGTATCAGGGGTCTATGGCTACACCTTC
size: NA; D: TRBD1; J: TRBJ2-7; length: 15; V: TRBV19; CDR3: CASSISGTGFYEQYF; DNA: TGTGCCAGTAGTATCTCCGGGACAGGGTTTTACGAGCAGTACTTC
size: NA; D: NA; J: TRBJ1-1; length: 14; V: TRBV18; CDR3: CASSHRTDNTEAFF; DNA: TGTGCCAGCTCGCACAGGACGGATAACACTGAAGCTTTCTTT
size: few; D: TRBD1; J: TRBJ2-7; length: 13; V: TRBV2; CDR3: CASSGGTGIEQYF; DNA: TGTGCCAGCAGTGGGGGGACAGGGATCGAGCAGTACTTC
size: few; D: TRBD2; J: TRBJ2-1; length: 15; V: TRBV9; CDR3: CASTLGTSGSGEQFF; DNA: TGTGCCAGCACCCTCGGGACTAGCGGGAGCGGTGAGCAGTTCTTC
size: NA; D: NA; J: TRBJ2-5; length: 12; V: TRBV30; CDR3: CAWMVQQETQYF; DNA: TGTGCCTGGATGGTACAGCAAGAGACCCAGTACTTC
size: few; D: TRBD1; J: TRBJ1-2; length: 12; V: TRBV2; CDR3: CASTTTGDGYTF; DNA: TGTGCCAGCACTACGACAGGGGATGGCTACACCTTC
size: NA; D: NA; J: TRBJ2-5; length: 15; V: TRBV5-1; CDR3: CASSLNGGAIETQYF; DNA: TGCGCCAGCAGCTTGAACGGCGGGGCCATAGAGACCCAGTACTTC
size: few; D: NA; J: TRBJ1-2; length: 13; V: TRBV9; CDR3: CASSVEVEGVYTF; DNA: TGTGCCAGCAGCGTAGAAGTGGAGGGAGTCTACACCTTC
size: NA; D: TRBD1; J: TRBJ1-2; length: 14; V: TRBV5-1; CDR3: CASSSGQGGYGYTF; DNA: TGCGCCAGCAGCTCCGGACAGGGCGGCTATGGCTACACCTTC